Given below is one T cell receptor (beta chain) in context. The naive CD8 subset, CD45RO-negative cells positively selected for CCR7, excluded terminally differentiated effector memory CD45RA+ cells. This specimen comes from a study of shared clonotypes between healthy human individuals. The CDR3 runs 16 residues. Germline V lookup: CDR1 MGHRA, CDR2 YSYEKL. The J segment lost 4 bases and the V segment lost 4 bases, leaving 11 bases of the junction unmatched. TCRdb keeps only in-frame clones here, not all; method: immunoSEQ multiplex PCR. The sample lists roughly 2,000,000 clones, 93% occurring once. Material for sequencing was naive CD8+ T cells from PBMCs. The sequence was obtained from a man aged 18 to 30 in good health. Some clones in this sample may be carry-over from other donors' samples. This chain links TRBV4-1 with TRBJ2-3, with 7 nucleotides matching TRBD2. CDR3 residues: CASSPTAPAGADTQYF. The CDR3 nucleotides read TGCGCCAGCAGCCCTACTGCCCCCGCGGGAGCAGATACGCAGTATTTT.